This record looks at one T cell receptor beta chain sequence and its context. Its antigen is still unknown. Base qualities were left out, and no much larger clone turns up one base away. The TCR beta CDR3 region was amplified from genomic DNA by two rounds of multiplex PCR. In the first PCR round, primers specific to each TRBV and TRBJ gene were used, and the primer sequences were filed in Chinese patent CN105087789A. Universal primers were used in the second PCR round. The Roche High Pure PCR Template Preparation Kit was used to extract genomic DNA from the frozen PBMCs. Libraries were sequenced paired-end with 151 bp reads on an Illumina HiSeq 3000. The authors processed their data as follows. CutAdapt was used to discard raw reads that did not contain the multiplex PCR primer sequences. High-quality paired reads were merged into contigs with PEAR. TRB V, D and J gene segments were assigned to each contig with MiXCR by alignment to reference sequences. To remove sequencing errors, CDR3 sequences were clustered according to base quality and sequence similarity. Diversity was calculated as Shannon entropy divided by the natural log of the number of productive TCR sequences. One minus Shannon entropy divided by the natural log of the number of unique clonotypes was used as the definition of clonality. The Youden index of ROC curves was used to select progression-free survival cut-offs for repertoire metrics, and analyses were performed in R 3.5.3. TCRdb handled the public reads itself, with Q25 trimming in fastp and clone calling in MiXCR, and kept productive beta chains. Each CDR3 protein appears once, grouped with its most common genes and DNA. These V and J calls derive from TCRdb rather than the authors' analysis. In all, the sample holds some 14,000 distinct CDR3 sequences, and 45% to 50% of those were seen once. The ten biggest clones cover about 27% of the sample.

A history of other malignancies or of prior chemotherapy or radiotherapy was absent in all patients, and node-negative disease was shown on CT and PET/CT in all patients. Six milliliters of peripheral venous blood were drawn into EDTA tubes at each of two time points. PBMCs were isolated by Ficoll-Paque Plus density-gradient centrifugation. Right after collection, samples were kept at -80 degrees C until analysis. V has 2 bases trimmed and J has 5 bases trimmed; junction bases matching no gene number 11. The germline V gene specifies SNHLY as CDR1 and FYNNEI as CDR2. From its cysteine to its phenylalanine, the CDR3 spans 17 amino acids. Left in the record is the CDR3 DNA by itself, 51 bases read in frame from the first base. The entry originates in a study of prognosis after radiotherapy for stage I lung cancer (dated by TCRdb to about 2021). Study-wide context: Between April 2018 and 2019, about 20 patients with stage I NSCLC were enrolled in Nanjing, China. Roughly 5 patients had oligometastatic NSCLC after surgical resection of the primary tumor, and around 13 had newly diagnosed primary stage I lung tumors. Distant metastases were developed by four of the 19 patients after SBRT, at a median of about seven months, whereas no significant progression was observed in the other 15 patients. About 12 patients had adenocarcinoma and several had squamous cell carcinoma as the tumor histology. The cohort included about a dozen men and about six women, with a median age of approximately 75 years and a range of about 53 to 95 years. No patient received concurrent therapy alongside SBRT. The study profiled peripheral blood TCR beta repertoires from stage I NSCLC patients before and after stereotactic body radiotherapy and related them to distant failure. Every patient was deemed medically inoperable, roughly twelve because of comorbidities and 7 because they refused surgery. SBRT was given in 3 to 5 fractions with a biologically effective dose of at least 100 Gy, using image-guided IMRT or VMAT. A total of about 40 blood samples from approximately 19 patients were sequenced, with one sample obtained before and one obtained after SBRT for each patient.

The investigation overall reported the following: After SBRT, the count of unique TCR clones dropped from a median of approximately 10,000 beforehand to about 7,200 afterward (Wilcoxon paired P=0.011). All reported P values were unadjusted for multiple comparisons. Differences in TRBV and TRBJ usage frequencies by metastasis status were reportedly observed in two V genes at baseline and in several V and two J genes after SBRT. Post-SBRT Shannon entropy and its change from baseline were lower in patients who developed distant metastases; baseline Shannon entropy was not associated with metastases. Whether the expanded TCR clones were tumor-specific was not determined. The study was limited by its small cohort and short follow-up, and the findings require independent validation.

The receptor was isolated from a donor of 50 years or more with non-small cell lung cancer. The sequence joins TRBV2 to TRBJ2-3, and 9 junctional nucleotides match TRBD2. The input for sequencing was PBMCs, taken before or after stereotactic body radiation therapy (not recorded which). The sequence in DNA is TGTGCCAGCAGTGAAAATGATAGCGGGAGAGGGGAAGATACGCAGTATTTT. It translates to CASSENDSGRGEDTQYF. The CDR3, completed at both ends by the reference TRBV2 and TRBJ2-3 genes, gives the full variable domain EPEVTQTPSHQVTQMGQEVILRCVPISNHLYFYWYRQILGQKVEFLVSFYNNEISEKSEIFDDQFSVERPDGSNFTLKIRSTKLEDSAMYFCASSENDSGRGEDTQYFGPGTRLTVL.